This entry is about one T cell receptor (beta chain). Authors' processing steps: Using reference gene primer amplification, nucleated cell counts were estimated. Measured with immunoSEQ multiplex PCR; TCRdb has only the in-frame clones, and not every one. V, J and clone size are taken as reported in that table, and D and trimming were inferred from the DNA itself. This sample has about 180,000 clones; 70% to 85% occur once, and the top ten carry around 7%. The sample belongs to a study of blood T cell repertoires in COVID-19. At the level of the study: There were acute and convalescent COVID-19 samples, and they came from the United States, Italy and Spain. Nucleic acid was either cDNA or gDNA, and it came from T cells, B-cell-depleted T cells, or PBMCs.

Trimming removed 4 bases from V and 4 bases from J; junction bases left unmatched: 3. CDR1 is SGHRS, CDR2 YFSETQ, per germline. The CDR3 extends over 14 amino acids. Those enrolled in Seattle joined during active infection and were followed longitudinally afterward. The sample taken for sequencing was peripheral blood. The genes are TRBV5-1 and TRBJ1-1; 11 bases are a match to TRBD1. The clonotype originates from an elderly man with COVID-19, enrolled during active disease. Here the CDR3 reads CASSAGTGGTEAFF. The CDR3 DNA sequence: TGCGCCAGCAGCGCCGGGACAGGGGGCACTGAAGCTTTCTTT.